Reported below is one T cell receptor (beta chain). Its antigen is undetermined. The entry originates in a study of OX40 agonist ivuxolimab in advanced cancers. For the study at large: Patients were treated with ivuxolimab, an agonistic anti-OX40 (CD134) antibody.

This CDR3 has 16 amino acids. V was clipped by 5 bases and J by 4 bases; unmatched bases: 11. Germline V lookup: CDR1 ENHRY, CDR2 SYGVKD. Patients were ruled out by autoimmune disease history or systemic immunosuppression. Study-level findings and limits: Several nonresponders also turned out to have low normalized T-cell clonal expansion. Both CD4+ and CD8+ T cell populations in blood had undergone clonal expansion by week 6 at 0.1 to 3.0 mg/kg.

Method: immunoSEQ multiplex PCR; TCRdb's copy keeps in-frame clones and lacks some. The sample lists about 150,000 clones; 90% were seen once. The chain links TRBV10-3 to TRBJ2-1, with 7 bases lining up with TRBD1. The source of this sequence is an adult with an advanced solid tumor such as melanoma, head and neck, liver or kidney cancer. This specimen consisted of CD4+ or CD8+ T cells sorted from blood, obtained in a trial of the OX40 agonist ivuxolimab. CDR3 residues: CAISKITPGQYNEQFF. CDR3 DNA sequence: TGTGCCATCAGTAAAATTACTCCGGGACAGTACAATGAGCAGTTCTTC.